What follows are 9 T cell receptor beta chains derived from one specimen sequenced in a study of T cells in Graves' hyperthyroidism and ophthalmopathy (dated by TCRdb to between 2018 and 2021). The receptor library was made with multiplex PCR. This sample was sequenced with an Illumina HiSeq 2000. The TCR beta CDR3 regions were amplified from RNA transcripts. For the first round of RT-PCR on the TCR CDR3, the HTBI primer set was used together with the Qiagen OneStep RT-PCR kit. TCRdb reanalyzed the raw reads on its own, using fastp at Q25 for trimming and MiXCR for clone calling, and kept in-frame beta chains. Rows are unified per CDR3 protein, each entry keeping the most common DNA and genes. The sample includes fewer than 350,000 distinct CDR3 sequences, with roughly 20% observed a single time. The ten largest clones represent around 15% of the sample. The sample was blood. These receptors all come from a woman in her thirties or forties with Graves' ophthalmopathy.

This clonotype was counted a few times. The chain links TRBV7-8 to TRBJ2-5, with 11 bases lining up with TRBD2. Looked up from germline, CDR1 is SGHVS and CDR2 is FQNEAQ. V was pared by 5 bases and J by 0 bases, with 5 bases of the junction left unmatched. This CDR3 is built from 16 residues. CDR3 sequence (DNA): TGTGCCAGCAGCCCCCGACTAGCGGGGTACCAAGAGACCCAGTACTTC. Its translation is CASSPRLAGYQETQYF.

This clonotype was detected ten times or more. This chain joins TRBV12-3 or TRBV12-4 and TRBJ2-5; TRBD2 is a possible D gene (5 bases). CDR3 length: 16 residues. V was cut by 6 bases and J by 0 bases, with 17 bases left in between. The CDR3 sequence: CASSPSRPGYQETQYF. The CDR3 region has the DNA TGTGCCAGCAGCCCTTCCCGACCGGGGTACCAAGAGACCCAGTACTTC.

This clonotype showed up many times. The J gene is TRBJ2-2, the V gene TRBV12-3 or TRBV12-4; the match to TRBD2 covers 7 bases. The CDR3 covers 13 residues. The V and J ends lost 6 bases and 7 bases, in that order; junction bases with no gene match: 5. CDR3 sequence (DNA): TGTGCCAGCAGCCCAACTAGCGACGGGGAGCTGTTTTTT. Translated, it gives CASSPTSDGELFF.

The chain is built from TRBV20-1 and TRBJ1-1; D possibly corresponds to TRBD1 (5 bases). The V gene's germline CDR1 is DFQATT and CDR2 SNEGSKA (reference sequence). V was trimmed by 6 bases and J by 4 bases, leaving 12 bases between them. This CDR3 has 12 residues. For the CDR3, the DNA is TGCAGTGCAGGTCAGGGATCCACTGAAGCTTTCTTT. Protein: CSAGQGSTEAFF.

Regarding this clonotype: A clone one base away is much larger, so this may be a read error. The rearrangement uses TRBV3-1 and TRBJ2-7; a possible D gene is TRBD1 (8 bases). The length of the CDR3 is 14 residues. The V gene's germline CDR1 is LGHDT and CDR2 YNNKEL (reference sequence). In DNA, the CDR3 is TGTGCCGGCAGCCTTACAGGGGGGGCCTACGAGCAGTACTTC. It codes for CAGSLTGGAYEQYF.

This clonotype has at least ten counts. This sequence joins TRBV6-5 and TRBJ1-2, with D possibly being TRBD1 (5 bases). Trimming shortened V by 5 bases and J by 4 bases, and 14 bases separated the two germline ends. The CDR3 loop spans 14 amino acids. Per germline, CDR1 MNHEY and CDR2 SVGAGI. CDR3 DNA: TGTGCCAGCAGTCCATCGTGGGGCTCCTATGGCTACACCTTC. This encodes CASSPSWGSYGYTF.

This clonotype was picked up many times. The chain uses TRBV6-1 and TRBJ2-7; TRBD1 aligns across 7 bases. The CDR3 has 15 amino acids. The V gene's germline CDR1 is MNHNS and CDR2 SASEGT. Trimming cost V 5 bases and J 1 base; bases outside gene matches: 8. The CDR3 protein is CASSKYRGPSYEQYF. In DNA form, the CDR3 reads TGTGCCAGCAGTAAATACAGGGGACCTTCCTACGAGCAGTACTTC.

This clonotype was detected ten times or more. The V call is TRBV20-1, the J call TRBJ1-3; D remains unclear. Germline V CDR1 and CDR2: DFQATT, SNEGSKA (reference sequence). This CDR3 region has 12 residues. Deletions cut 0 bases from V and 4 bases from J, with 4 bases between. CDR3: CSARDGGNTIYF. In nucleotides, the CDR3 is TGCAGTGCTAGAGATGGGGGAAACACCATATATTTT.

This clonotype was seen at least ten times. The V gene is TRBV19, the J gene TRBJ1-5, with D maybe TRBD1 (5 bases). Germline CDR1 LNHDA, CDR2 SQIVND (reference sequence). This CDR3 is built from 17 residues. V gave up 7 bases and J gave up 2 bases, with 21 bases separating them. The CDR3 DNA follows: TGTGCCAGTATGCACTCCGGGACCTTATTGGGCAATCAGCCCCAGCATTTT. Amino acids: CASMHSGTLLGNQPQHF.